The sequence of this T cell receptor beta chain was determined in a study of ipilimumab plus nivolumab after autologous stem cell transplantation. The germline CDR1 and CDR2 sequences are MDHEN and SYDVKM. With 7 bases removed from V and 6 bases from J, the gap between germline ends came to 15 bases. The CDR3 has 14 amino acids. This clone appeared a few times. Some clones are missing from TCRdb's copy, which holds only in-frame ones; the method was immunoSEQ multiplex PCR. The data show approximately 16,000 clones, 65% to 85% seen once. The sample in question was PBMCs, obtained in a trial of ipilimumab plus nivolumab as post-transplant consolidation. The chain combines TRBV28 with TRBJ1-4; D remains unclear. This receptor was taken from a male donor with primary mediastinal lymphoma. CDR3 DNA: TGTGCCAGCACCCAGGACGGAGGGTATGAAAAACTGTTTTTT. Protein product: CASTQDGGYEKLFF.